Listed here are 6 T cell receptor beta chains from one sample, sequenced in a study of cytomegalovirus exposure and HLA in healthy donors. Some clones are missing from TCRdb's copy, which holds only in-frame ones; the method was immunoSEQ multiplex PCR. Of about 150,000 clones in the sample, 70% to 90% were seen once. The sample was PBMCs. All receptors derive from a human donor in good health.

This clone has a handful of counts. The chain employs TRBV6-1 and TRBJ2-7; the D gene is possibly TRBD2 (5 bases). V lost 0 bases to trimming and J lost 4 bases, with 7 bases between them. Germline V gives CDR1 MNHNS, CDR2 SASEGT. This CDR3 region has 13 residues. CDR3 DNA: TGTGCCAGCAGTGAAGCGGGAGAATACGAGCAGTACTTC. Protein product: CASSEAGEYEQYF.

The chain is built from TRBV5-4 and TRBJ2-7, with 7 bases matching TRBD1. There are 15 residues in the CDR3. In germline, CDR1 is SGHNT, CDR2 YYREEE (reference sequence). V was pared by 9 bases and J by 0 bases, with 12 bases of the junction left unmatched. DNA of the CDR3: TGTGCCACCCAGCCCGGGACAGATCCCTCCTACGAGCAGTACTTC. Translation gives CATQPGTDPSYEQYF. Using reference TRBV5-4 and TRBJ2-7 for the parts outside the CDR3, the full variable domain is ETGVTQSPTHLIKTRGQQVTLRCSSQSGHNTVSWYQQALGQGPQFIFQYYREEENGRGNFPPRFSGLQFPNYSSELNVNALELDDSALYLCATQPGTDPSYEQYFGPGTRLTVT.

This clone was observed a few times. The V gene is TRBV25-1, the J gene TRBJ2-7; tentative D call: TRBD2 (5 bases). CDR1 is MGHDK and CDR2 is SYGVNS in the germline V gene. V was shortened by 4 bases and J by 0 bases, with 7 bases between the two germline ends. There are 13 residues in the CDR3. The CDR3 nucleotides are TGTGCCAGCAGTGCCGCGGGCTCCTACGAGCAGTACTTC. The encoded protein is CASSAAGSYEQYF.

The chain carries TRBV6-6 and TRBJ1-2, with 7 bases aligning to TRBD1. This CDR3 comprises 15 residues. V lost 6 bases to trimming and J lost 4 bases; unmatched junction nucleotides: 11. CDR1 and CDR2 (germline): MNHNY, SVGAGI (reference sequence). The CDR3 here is CASRTGPTGVYGYTF. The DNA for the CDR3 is TGTGCCAGCAGGACCGGACCAACAGGGGTCTATGGCTACACCTTC.

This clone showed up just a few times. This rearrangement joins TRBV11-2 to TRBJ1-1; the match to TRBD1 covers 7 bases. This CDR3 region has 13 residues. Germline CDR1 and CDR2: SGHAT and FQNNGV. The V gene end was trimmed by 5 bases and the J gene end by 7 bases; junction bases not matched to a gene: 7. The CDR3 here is CASSIDRVSEAFF. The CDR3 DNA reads TGTGCCAGCAGCATCGACAGGGTGAGTGAAGCTTTCTTT.

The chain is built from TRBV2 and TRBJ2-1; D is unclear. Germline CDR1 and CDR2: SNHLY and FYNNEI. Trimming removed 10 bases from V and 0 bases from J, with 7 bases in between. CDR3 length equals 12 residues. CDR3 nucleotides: TGTGCCACCGTCCCCTCCTACAATGAGCAGTTCTTC. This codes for CATVPSYNEQFF. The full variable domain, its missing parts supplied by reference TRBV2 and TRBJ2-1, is EPEVTQTPSHQVTQMGQEVILRCVPISNHLYFYWYRQILGQKVEFLVSFYNNEISEKSEIFDDQFSVERPDGSNFTLKIRSTKLEDSAMYFCATVPSYNEQFFGPGTRLTVL.